This TCR beta chain was sequenced during a study of T-cell memory formation after mild COVID-19. Whole-study context: Each donor largely had its own TCR clusters. General study results and limits: CD4+ clones that contracted lay mainly in CM and EM; CD8+ ones lay in EMRA. Clones shrinking between day 15 and 85 showed a balanced CD4/CD8 split, and those that grew later tilted toward CD4+.

Germline CDR1 MGHRA, CDR2 YSYEKL. After removal of 0 bases from V and 8 bases from J, the junction contained 9 bases not matched to a gene. There are 16 residues in the CDR3. This clonotype was counted only a few times. As yet, its antigen is unknown. Via MiXCR, TCRdb re-called the 5' RACE reads, giving one row per CDR3 protein. The table shows more than 80,000 distinct CDR3 sequences, with around an eighth occurring only once. J is TRBJ2-1 and V is TRBV4-1; TRBD2 aligns across 8 bases. The sequenced sample was PBMCs or a T cell subset sorted from them (not recorded which). This clonotype was obtained from an adult woman who had mild COVID-19 (a few samples of this study predate the infection). Cell type and time point are not known. The chain's CDR3 is CASSQERSGVPYEQFF. The CDR3 DNA reads as TGCGCCAGCAGCCAAGAACGTAGCGGGGTACCCTATGAGCAGTTCTTC.